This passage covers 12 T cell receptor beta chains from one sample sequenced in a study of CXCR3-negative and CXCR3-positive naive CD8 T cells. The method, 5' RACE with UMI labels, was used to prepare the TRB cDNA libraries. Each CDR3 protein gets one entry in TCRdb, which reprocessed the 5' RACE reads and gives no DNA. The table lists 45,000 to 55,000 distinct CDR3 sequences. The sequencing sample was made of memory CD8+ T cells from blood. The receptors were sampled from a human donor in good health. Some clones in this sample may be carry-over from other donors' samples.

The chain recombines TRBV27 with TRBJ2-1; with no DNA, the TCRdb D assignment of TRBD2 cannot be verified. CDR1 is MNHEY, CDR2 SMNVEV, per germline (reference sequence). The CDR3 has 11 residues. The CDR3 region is CATGPYNEQFF.

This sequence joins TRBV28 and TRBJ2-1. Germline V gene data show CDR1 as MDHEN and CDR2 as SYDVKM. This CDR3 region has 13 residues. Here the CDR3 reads CASSSGTYNEQFF. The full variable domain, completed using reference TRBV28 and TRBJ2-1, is DVKVTQSSRYLVKRTGEKVFLECVQDMDHENMFWYRQDPGLGLRLIYFSYDVKMKEKGDIPEGYSVSREKKERFSLILESASTNQTSMYLCASSSGTYNEQFFGPGTRLTVL.

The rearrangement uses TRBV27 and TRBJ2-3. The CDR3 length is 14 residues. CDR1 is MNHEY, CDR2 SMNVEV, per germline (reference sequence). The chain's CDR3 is CASSLSASGDTQYF.

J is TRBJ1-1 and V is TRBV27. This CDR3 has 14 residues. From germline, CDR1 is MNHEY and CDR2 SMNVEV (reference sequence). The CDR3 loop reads CASSLTVMVTEAFF.

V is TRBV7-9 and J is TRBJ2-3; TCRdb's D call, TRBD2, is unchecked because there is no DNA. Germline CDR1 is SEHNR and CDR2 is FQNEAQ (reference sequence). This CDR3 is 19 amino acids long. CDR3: CASSLGRLAGGPGTDTQYF.

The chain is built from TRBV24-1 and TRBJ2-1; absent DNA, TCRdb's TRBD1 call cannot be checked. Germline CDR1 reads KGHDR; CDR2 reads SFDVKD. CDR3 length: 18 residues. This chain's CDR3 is CATSDDDRGLSSYNEQFF.

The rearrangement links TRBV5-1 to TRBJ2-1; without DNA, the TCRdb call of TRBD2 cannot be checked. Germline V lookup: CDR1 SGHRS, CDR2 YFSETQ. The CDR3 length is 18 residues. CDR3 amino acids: CASSWSQGGRGAHNEQFF.

CDR3 loop: CASSGTRNNEQFF. The chain employs TRBV12-3 or TRBV12-4 and TRBJ2-1; TCRdb selects TRBD2, and the lack of DNA leaves this call unchecked. The CDR3 is 13 residues long.

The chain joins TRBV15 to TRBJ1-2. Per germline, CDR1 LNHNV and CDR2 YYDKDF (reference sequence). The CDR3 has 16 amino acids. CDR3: CATSRDPDGTNYGYTF.

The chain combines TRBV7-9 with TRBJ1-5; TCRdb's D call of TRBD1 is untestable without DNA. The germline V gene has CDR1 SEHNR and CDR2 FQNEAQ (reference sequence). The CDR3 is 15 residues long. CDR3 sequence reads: CASSLTLTPDQPQHF.

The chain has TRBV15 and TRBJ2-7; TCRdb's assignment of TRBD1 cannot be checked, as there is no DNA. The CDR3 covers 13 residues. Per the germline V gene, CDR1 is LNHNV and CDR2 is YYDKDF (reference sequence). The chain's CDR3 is CATSRQGSYEQYF.

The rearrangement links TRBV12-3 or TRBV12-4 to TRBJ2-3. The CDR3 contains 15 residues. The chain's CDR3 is CASSSFKLGSDTQYF.